The source of this T cell receptor (beta chain) is a study of identifying expanded T cells in peripheral blood. The sample holds a few counts of this clone. Its antigen is as yet unknown. Findings of the study overall: Clone count variance between approximately 2-week samples rose with total template count. Over two and four weeks, about 15 and 18 clones changed, versus approximately 1.1 between replicates.

The repertoire was sequenced with immunoSEQ multiplex PCR; TCRdb's copy has only in-frame clones and lacks some. The repertoire holds over 85,000 clones, with about 88% as singletons. The CDR3 has 14 amino acids. Germline trimming cut 4 bases from V and 10 bases from J; bases unmatched to any gene: 8. Per germline, CDR1 SGHTS and CDR2 YDEGEE. Healthy donors had no documented immune events, such as infections, while sampled. The sample consisted of blood. V is TRBV5-8 and J is TRBJ1-6; 7 positions match TRBD1. This TCR derives from a person aged 18 to 75 in good health. CDR3 in amino acids: CASSPQGPSSPLHF. CDR3 nucleotide sequence: TGTGCCAGCAGCCCACAGGGGCCCAGCTCACCCCTCCACTTT. Full variable domain (missing parts from reference TRBV5-8 and TRBJ1-6): EAGVTQSPTHLIKTRGQQATLRCSPISGHTSVYWYQQALGLGLQFLLWYDEGEERNRGNFPPRFSGRQFPNYSSELNVNALELEDSALYLCASSPQGPSSPLHFGNGTRLTVT.